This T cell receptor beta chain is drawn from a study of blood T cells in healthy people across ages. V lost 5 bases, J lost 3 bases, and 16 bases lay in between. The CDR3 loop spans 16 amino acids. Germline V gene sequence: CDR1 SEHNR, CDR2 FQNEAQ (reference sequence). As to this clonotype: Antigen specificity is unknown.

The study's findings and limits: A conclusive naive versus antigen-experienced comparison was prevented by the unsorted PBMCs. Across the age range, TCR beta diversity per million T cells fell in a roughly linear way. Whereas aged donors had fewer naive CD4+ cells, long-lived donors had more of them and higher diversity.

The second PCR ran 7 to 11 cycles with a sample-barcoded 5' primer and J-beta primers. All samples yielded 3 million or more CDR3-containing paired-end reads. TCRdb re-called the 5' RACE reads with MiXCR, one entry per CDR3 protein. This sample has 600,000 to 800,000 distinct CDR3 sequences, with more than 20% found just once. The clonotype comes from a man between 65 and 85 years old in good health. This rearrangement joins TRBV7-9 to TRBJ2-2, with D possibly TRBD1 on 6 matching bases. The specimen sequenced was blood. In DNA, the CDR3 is TGTGCCAGCAGCCCTCGAAGACAGGACTACACCGGGGAGCTGTTTTTT. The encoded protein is CASSPRRQDYTGELFF.